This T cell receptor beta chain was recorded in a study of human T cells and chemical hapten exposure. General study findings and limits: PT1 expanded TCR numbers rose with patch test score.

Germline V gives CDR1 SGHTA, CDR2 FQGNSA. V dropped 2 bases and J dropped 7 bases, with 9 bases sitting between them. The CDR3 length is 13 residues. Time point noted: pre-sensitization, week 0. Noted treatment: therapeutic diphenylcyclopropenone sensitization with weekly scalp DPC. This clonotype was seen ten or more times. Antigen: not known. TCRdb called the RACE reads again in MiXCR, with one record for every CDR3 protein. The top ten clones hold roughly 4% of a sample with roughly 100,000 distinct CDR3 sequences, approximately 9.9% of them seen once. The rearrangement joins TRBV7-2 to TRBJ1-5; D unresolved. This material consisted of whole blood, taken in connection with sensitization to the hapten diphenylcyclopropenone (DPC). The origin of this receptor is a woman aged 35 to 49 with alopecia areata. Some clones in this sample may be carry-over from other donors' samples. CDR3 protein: CASSLYQRQPQHF. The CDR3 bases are TGTGCCAGCAGCTTATACCAGAGGCAGCCCCAGCATTTT.